Listed here is a single T cell receptor (beta chain). Its antigen is as yet unknown. This record comes from a study of T cell responses to AZD1222 COVID-19 vaccine. Notes on the study in general: Spike-specific TCR breadth and depth rose after two AZD1222 doses. A mostly white British donor set with more females was recruited, and clonal diversity was possibly underestimated. Epitopes outside B.1.351 and B.1.1.7 mutated regions reportedly drew nearly half of spike TCRs.

Trimming pared 2 bases from V and 9 bases from J, leaving 8 bases between. The CDR3 length is 12 residues. Clones were read by immunoSEQ multiplex PCR, and TCRdb kept only the in-frame ones, dropping some. The sample includes 90,000 to 120,000 clones, about nine tenths seen only once; the top ten take 5% to 7.5%. The TCR sequence derives from an adult who received the AZD1222 COVID-19 vaccine. The sample consisted of peripheral blood, taken 28 days after the second AZD1222 dose. The chain uses TRBV12-3 or TRBV12-4 and TRBJ2-1, with D unclear. DNA for the CDR3: TGTGCCAGCAGTTTATCCGACGGTGAGCAGTTCTTC. Protein: CASSLSDGEQFF.